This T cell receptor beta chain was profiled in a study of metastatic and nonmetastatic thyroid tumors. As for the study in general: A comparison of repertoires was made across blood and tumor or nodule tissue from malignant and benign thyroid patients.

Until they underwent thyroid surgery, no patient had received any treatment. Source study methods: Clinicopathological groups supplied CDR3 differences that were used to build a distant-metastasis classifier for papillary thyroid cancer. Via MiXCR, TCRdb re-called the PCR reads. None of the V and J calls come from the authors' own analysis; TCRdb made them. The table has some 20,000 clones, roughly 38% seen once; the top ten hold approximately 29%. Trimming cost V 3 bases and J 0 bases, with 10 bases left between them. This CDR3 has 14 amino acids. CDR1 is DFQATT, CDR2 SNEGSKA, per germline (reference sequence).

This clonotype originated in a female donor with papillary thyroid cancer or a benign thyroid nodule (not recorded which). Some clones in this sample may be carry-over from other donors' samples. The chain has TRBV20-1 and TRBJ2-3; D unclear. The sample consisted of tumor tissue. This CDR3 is CSASNWSSTDTQYF. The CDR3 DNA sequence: TGCAGTGCTAGTAATTGGTCTAGCACAGATACGCAGTATTTT.